Each of the 4 T cell receptor beta chains below was sequenced from the same sample in a study of blood T cells in healthy people across ages. With a J-beta primer mix and a sample-barcoded 5' primer, a second PCR ran about 6 to 11 cycles. MiXCR was run by TCRdb on the 5' RACE reads, yielding one entry per CDR3 protein. The sample carries some 320,000 distinct CDR3 sequences, roughly 26% recorded once. Sequencing was carried out using blood. These TCRs come from a woman aged 65 to 85 in good health.

There are a few counts of this clonotype. The rearrangement joins TRBV5-5 to TRBJ2-7; D gene ambiguous. Germline CDR1 SGHKS, CDR2 YYEKEE (reference sequence). V lost 0 bases to trimming and J lost 7 bases, with 11 bases between them. The CDR3 consists of 13 residues. Here the CDR3 DNA reads TGTGCCAGCAGCTTGGAGCCTCTGAGGGAGCAGTACTTC. It yields the protein CASSLEPLREQYF.

This clonotype showed up just a few times. The V call is TRBV7-9, the J call TRBJ1-4, with D unresolved. This CDR3 has 15 amino acids. From germline, CDR1 is SEHNR and CDR2 FQNEAQ (reference sequence). Trimming pared 5 bases from V and 8 bases from J, leaving 18 bases between. The CDR3 DNA reads as TGTGCCAGCAGCCCCTCCCGGGGTCCAGGAGAAAAACTGTTTTTT. It specifies CASSPSRGPGEKLFF.

The rearrangement uses TRBV5-1 and TRBJ1-2, with a weak D call TRBD1 (5 bases). V was shortened by 4 bases and J by 4 bases, with 17 bases between the two germline ends. CDR3 length equals 15 residues. Per the germline V gene, CDR1 is SGHRS and CDR2 is YFSETQ. As DNA, the CDR3 is TGCGCCAGCAGCATATCCCCCAGGGACCTCTATGGCTACACCTTC. This codes for CASSISPRDLYGYTF.

The table lists this clonotype with a few counts. The J gene is TRBJ2-7, the V gene TRBV12-3 or TRBV12-4; possible D gene TRBD1, 5 bases. CDR3 length: 13 residues. Trimming shortened V by 0 bases and J by 6 bases, and 9 bases separated the two germline ends. Written as DNA, the CDR3 is TGTGCCAGCAGTTTAGCCCAGGGCTCCGAGCAGTACTTC. Translated, it gives CASSLAQGSEQYF.